The 14 T cell receptor beta chains presented below share a single source sample, sequenced in a study of blood T cell repertoires in COVID-19 (dated by TCRdb to 2019 to 2021). Receptor amplification or capture employed the immunoSEQ multiplex PCR assay. TCRdb provides this immuneACCESS table in a form limited to in-frame rearrangements. Some clones are lacking; in checked studies, under half of them reflect an unresolved V gene, and why the rest are absent is not known. For this sample there are over 400,000 clones; 75% to 90% appear just once. Of the sample, around 1.4% is held by the ten largest clones. Source material: peripheral blood. The origin of the receptors is a young woman with active or convalescent COVID-19.

The chain has TRBV7-2 and TRBJ2-1; TRBD2 is a possible D gene (5 bases). CDR1 and CDR2 (germline): SGHTA, FQGNSA. V lost 5 bases and J 4 bases, leaving 12 bases between the germline ends. The CDR3 length is 14 residues. CDR3 residues: CASSPERLYNEQFF. The CDR3 nucleotides read TGTGCCAGCAGCCCTGAGCGGCTATACAATGAGCAGTTCTTC.

The CDR3 DNA reads TGTGCCAGCTCACAACAGGGTCAAAATGGCTACACCTTC. Translated: CASSQQGQNGYTF. This rearrangement joins TRBV18 to TRBJ1-2; tentatively, D is TRBD1 (6 bases). Germline loops: CDR1 KGHSH, CDR2 LQKENI. V dropped 4 bases and J dropped 6 bases, with 12 bases sitting between them. The CDR3 covers 13 residues.

The chain uses TRBV27 and TRBJ2-3, with 10 bases matching TRBD2. CDR3 length equals 15 residues. With 7 bases clipped from V and 1 base from J, the junction kept 5 bases outside the gene matches. Germline CDR1 and CDR2: MNHEY and SMNVEV (reference sequence). CDR3 sequence: CASNDLAGGTDTQYF. CDR3 coding DNA: TGTGCCAGCAACGATCTAGCGGGAGGCACAGATACGCAGTATTTT.

The CDR3 loop is CAISAVGGEGAQHF. The CDR3 DNA is TGTGCCATCAGTGCGGTTGGCGGGGAGGGGGCCCAGCATTTT. The chain uses TRBV10-3 and TRBJ1-5, with D possibly TRBD1 on 6 matching bases. V was shortened by 4 bases and J by 11 bases, with 18 bases between the two germline ends. The CDR3 runs to 14 residues. Germline loops: CDR1 ENHRY, CDR2 SYGVKD.

This clone was seen only once. The chain is built from TRBV5-1 and TRBJ2-7, with TRBD1 matching 7 bases. This CDR3 is 14 amino acids long. CDR1 is SGHRS, CDR2 YFSETQ, per germline. The ends lost 4 bases at V and 3 bases at J; junction bases unmatched: 7. The CDR3 bases are TGCGCCAGCAGCACCGAGGGGGCGGTCTACGAGCAGTACTTC. Amino acids: CASSTEGAVYEQYF.

The chain couples TRBV27 to TRBJ1-1; TRBD1 aligns across 9 bases. This CDR3 region has 15 residues. With 0 bases clipped from V and 4 bases from J, the junction kept 3 bases outside the gene matches. Germline V lookup: CDR1 MNHEY, CDR2 SMNVEV (reference sequence). CDR3 sequence reads: CASSLSGTGLTEAFF. The CDR3, as DNA: TGTGCCAGCAGTTTATCGGGGACAGGGCTCACTGAAGCTTTCTTT.

The chain carries TRBV12-3 or TRBV12-4 and TRBJ1-1; D gene unclear. Deletions cut 3 bases from V and 4 bases from J, with 9 bases between. The CDR3 contains 13 residues. CDR3 sequence reads: CASSFERSTEAFF. The CDR3 DNA sequence: TGTGCCAGCAGTTTCGAGAGGTCCACTGAAGCTTTCTTT.

This chain joins TRBV27 and TRBJ1-2; 8 bases align to TRBD1. Germline V gene lookup returns CDR1 MNHEY and CDR2 SMNVEV (reference sequence). The J segment lost 6 bases and the V segment lost 2 bases, leaving 11 bases of the junction unmatched. The length of the CDR3 is 16 residues. The CDR3 region is CASSLQTSGGFHGYTF. The CDR3 bases are TGTGCCAGCAGTTTACAGACCTCAGGGGGCTTCCATGGCTACACCTTC.

The CDR3 DNA reads as TGTGCCAGTAGTCTGGGACAAGGTCGGGACTATGGCTACACCTTC. Amino acid sequence: CASSLGQGRDYGYTF. The rearrangement joins TRBV19 to TRBJ1-2, with TRBD1 as a possible D gene (6 bases). The CDR3 totals 15 residues. Trimming shortened V by 5 bases and J by 3 bases, and 16 bases separated the two germline ends. CDR1 and CDR2 from the germline V gene are LNHDA and SQIVND (reference sequence).

The chain couples TRBV5-4 to TRBJ1-3; a weak D match, TRBD1 (5 bases). V was shortened by 1 base and J by 2 bases, with 10 bases between the two germline ends. Per the germline V gene, CDR1 is SGHNT and CDR2 is YYREEE (reference sequence). The CDR3 covers 15 residues. CDR3 region: CASSLKGVAGNTIYF. The DNA for the CDR3 is TGTGCCAGCAGCTTGAAAGGGGTCGCTGGAAACACCATATATTTT.

The chain employs TRBV6-5 and TRBJ2-3; 8 nucleotides match TRBD1. The germline V gene has CDR1 MNHEY and CDR2 SVGAGI. With 2 bases clipped from V and 2 bases from J, the junction kept 0 bases outside the gene matches. This CDR3 region has 14 residues. CDR3 coding DNA: TGTGCCAGCAGTTACCAGGGGGCCACAGATACGCAGTATTTT. Translation gives CASSYQGATDTQYF.

This clone has just a few counts. This chain joins TRBV18 and TRBJ2-7, with TRBD1 matching 8 bases. Germline-derived CDR1 and CDR2 are KGHSH and LQKENI. CDR3 length equals 13 residues. The J segment lost 4 bases and the V segment lost 3 bases, leaving 2 bases of the junction unmatched. CDR3 coding DNA: TGTGCCAGCTCACCGGGACAGGAATACGAGCAGTACTTC. This translates into CASSPGQEYEQYF.

The rearrangement links TRBV18 to TRBJ2-2; D is unclear. Trimming removed 4 bases from V and 0 bases from J, with 18 bases in between. CDR1 is KGHSH, CDR2 LQKENI, per germline. There are 18 residues in the CDR3. The CDR3 bases are TGTGCCAGCTCACAATACAGTCTACAGCAATCGAACACCGGGGAGCTGTTTTTT. Amino acids: CASSQYSLQQSNTGELFF.

This chain connects TRBV27 to TRBJ1-1; perhaps TRBD1 as D (6 bases). Per germline, CDR1 MNHEY and CDR2 SMNVEV (reference sequence). The CDR3 has 14 amino acids. V dropped 7 bases and J dropped 1 base, with 13 bases sitting between them. In DNA, the CDR3 is TGTGCCAGCATGTCGGACAGAGGGAACACTGAAGCTTTCTTT. This gives the protein CASMSDRGNTEAFF.